The rows below give T cell receptor beta chains drawn from one sample of a study of relationships among human T cell subsets. Each CDR3 protein gets one entry after TCRdb re-called the multiplex PCR reads with MiXCR. Of approximately 15,000 distinct CDR3 sequences listed, about 60% are singletons. Material for sequencing was total T cells sorted from blood. The receptors shown here come from a man aged 35-49 years in good health. Each CDR3 is given with its conserved first and last residue. D genes are given only for firm matches. A clone size is listed for some rows: how often the clone was seen (once, few, many), or a class if it is expanded.

v_call	clone_size	d_call	j_call	cdr3_nt	cdr3_aa
TRBV20-1	few	TRBD2	TRBJ2-7	TGCAGTGCGGGGACTACTCTAGTCGACGAGCAGTACTTC	CSAGTTLVDEQYF
TRBV28	NA	TRBD2	TRBJ2-3	TGTGCCAGCAGTTTATTGACTAGCGGGGGCGCCGGGTCAGATACGCAGTATTTT	CASSLLTSGGAGSDTQYF
TRBV29-1	NA	NA	TRBJ2-3	TGCAGCGTCTATGGGGGCCGCGAAAGCACAGATACGCAGTATTTT	CSVYGGRESTDTQYF
TRBV19	NA	NA	TRBJ2-1	TGTGCCAGTAGTATTATAAGGGGAGGCTCCTACAATGAGCAGTTCTTC	CASSIIRGGSYNEQFF
TRBV29-1	NA	NA	TRBJ2-7	TGCAGCGTAAAACTCTTGAGGTTGGACGAGCAGTACTTC	CSVKLLRLDEQYF
TRBV27	NA	TRBD2	TRBJ2-5	TGTGCCAGCAGTTTTGCTCTAGCGGGAGGAGAGACCCAGTACTTC	CASSFALAGGETQYF
TRBV28	NA	NA	TRBJ2-7	TGTGCCAGCAGTTCTCCCTCCGCTAACATGGGAGGGGGGGGCGAGCAGTACTTC	CASSSPSANMGGGGEQYF
TRBV29-1	once	NA	TRBJ2-3	TGCAGCGTTGTCGCAGGCACAGATACGCAGTATTTT	CSVVAGTDTQYF
TRBV29-1	NA	NA	TRBJ2-1	TGCAGCGTTGAAGTCCGGGGGAGATACAATGAGCAGTTCTTC	CSVEVRGRYNEQFF
TRBV12-3/TRBV12-4	NA	TRBD1	TRBJ1-5	TGTGCCAGCAGTCTATCCGGGACAGGGGATCAGCCCCAGCATTTT	CASSLSGTGDQPQHF
TRBV11-2	few	TRBD2	TRBJ2-1	TGTGCCAGCAGCTTAGCCAGCGGGGGGGCCAATGAGCAGTTCTTC	CASSLASGGANEQFF
TRBV2	NA	NA	TRBJ2-3	TGTGCCAGCAGTGAAGATATGGGGATAGATACGCAGTATTTT	CASSEDMGIDTQYF
TRBV2	few	NA	TRBJ2-7	TGTGCCAGCAGTGAAATTCGGGGCGACGAGCAGTACTTC	CASSEIRGDEQYF
TRBV12-3/TRBV12-4	NA	TRBD2	TRBJ2-3	TGTGCCAGCGGGACTAGCGGACTCTCCACAGATACGCAGTATTTT	CASGTSGLSTDTQYF
TRBV11-2	NA	TRBD2	TRBJ2-1	TGTGCCAGCAGCTTTAGCGGGAGGGTGGATGAGCAGTTCTTC	CASSFSGRVDEQFF
TRBV5-1	NA	TRBD1	TRBJ2-5	TGCGCCAGCAGCTTGGCCGCGACAGGGGGATACCAAGAGACCCAGTACTTC	CASSLAATGGYQETQYF
TRBV28	NA	TRBD2	TRBJ2-3	TGTGCCAGCAGTTTGAGCCCGGACATAGCGGGACCACTCGCAGATACGCAGTATTTT	CASSLSPDIAGPLADTQYF